These T cell receptor beta chains were read from a single sample in a study of blood T cell repertoires in COVID-19. Repertoires were generated with immunoSEQ multiplex PCR, while TCRdb's copy carries only in-frame clones and drops some. The data contain 390,000 or so clones, roughly nine tenths of them singletons. Source material: PBMCs or T cells enriched from blood (not recorded which). These receptor sequences come from a young man who had recovered from COVID-19. The CDR3 runs from the conserved cysteine through the conserved F or W. The D gene is left open where the match is weak. Clone size is given for some rows only: seen once, a few or many times, or a class if the clone is expanded.

d_call: -; clone_size: -; j_call: TRBJ2-7; v_call: TRBV7-3; cdr3_nt: TGTGCCAGCAGCCCGACCGGGACCTACGAGCAGTACTTC; cdr3_aa: CASSPTGTYEQYF
d_call: TRBD1; clone_size: -; j_call: TRBJ1-2; v_call: TRBV13; cdr3_nt: TGTGCCAGCAGCTTATCCCCGGACAGGGCCATAGCTAACTATGGCTACACCTTC; cdr3_aa: CASSLSPDRAIANYGYTF
d_call: -; clone_size: -; j_call: TRBJ1-1; v_call: TRBV29-1; cdr3_nt: TGCAGCGTTACAGGGTTCATGAACACTGAAGCTTTCTTT; cdr3_aa: CSVTGFMNTEAFF
d_call: TRBD1; clone_size: -; j_call: TRBJ1-2; v_call: TRBV28; cdr3_nt: TGTGCCAGCAGCCCTCCGGGACAGGGGAATTATGGCTACACCTTC; cdr3_aa: CASSPPGQGNYGYTF
d_call: -; clone_size: -; j_call: TRBJ1-6; v_call: TRBV28; cdr3_nt: TGTGCCAGCAGTTTAGGGCGGGAGATCCACTTT; cdr3_aa: CASSLGREIHF
d_call: TRBD2; clone_size: -; j_call: TRBJ2-7; v_call: TRBV27; cdr3_nt: TGTGCCAGCAGTTTATATAAAGCGGGAGGCCCACGGGGGCAGTACTTC; cdr3_aa: CASSLYKAGGPRGQYF
d_call: TRBD1; clone_size: -; j_call: TRBJ1-2; v_call: TRBV7-9; cdr3_nt: TGTGCCAGCAGCCGCACCGGGACAGGGGGGGCTAGGGACTATGGCTACACCTTC; cdr3_aa: CASSRTGTGGARDYGYTF
d_call: TRBD2; clone_size: -; j_call: TRBJ2-1; v_call: TRBV7-2; cdr3_nt: TGTGCCAGCAGCCGGACTAGCGGAGACAATGAGCAGTTCTTC; cdr3_aa: CASSRTSGDNEQFF
d_call: TRBD2; clone_size: -; j_call: TRBJ2-7; v_call: TRBV7-2; cdr3_nt: TGTGCCAGCAGCTTGTCTCTGACTAGCGGGAGGGGTGGGTCCTACGAGCAGTACTTC; cdr3_aa: CASSLSLTSGRGGSYEQYF
d_call: -; clone_size: -; j_call: TRBJ2-7; v_call: TRBV10-3; cdr3_nt: TGTGCCATCAGTGAATACCCTACCTACGAGCAGTACTTC; cdr3_aa: CAISEYPTYEQYF
d_call: -; clone_size: -; j_call: TRBJ1-2; v_call: TRBV7-9; cdr3_nt: TGTGCCAGCAGCTTAGAGGGGAACTATGGCTACACCTTC; cdr3_aa: CASSLEGNYGYTF
d_call: TRBD2; clone_size: -; j_call: TRBJ2-5; v_call: TRBV11-3; cdr3_nt: TGTGCCAGCAGCCCCGGACTAGCGGGGGGTTCACAAGAGACCCAGTACTTC; cdr3_aa: CASSPGLAGGSQETQYF
d_call: TRBD1; clone_size: -; j_call: TRBJ2-1; v_call: TRBV7-3; cdr3_nt: TGTGCCAGCAGCTTACAAAGGACAGGTTACAATGAGCAGTTCTTC; cdr3_aa: CASSLQRTGYNEQFF
d_call: -; clone_size: -; j_call: TRBJ1-5; v_call: TRBV5-6; cdr3_nt: TGTGCCAGCAGCTCGTGGGGCCATAGCAATCAGCCCCAGCATTTT; cdr3_aa: CASSSWGHSNQPQHF
d_call: TRBD1; clone_size: -; j_call: TRBJ1-2; v_call: TRBV27; cdr3_nt: TGTGCCAGCCGAAGACAGGGGAATGGCTACACCTTC; cdr3_aa: CASRRQGNGYTF
d_call: -; clone_size: -; j_call: TRBJ2-3; v_call: TRBV27; cdr3_nt: TGTGCCAGCAGTGTAACGCAGGCAGATACGCAGTATTTT; cdr3_aa: CASSVTQADTQYF
d_call: -; clone_size: -; j_call: TRBJ2-3; v_call: TRBV23-1; cdr3_nt: TGCGCCAGCAGCCCCAATAGCGCAGATACGCAGTATTTT; cdr3_aa: CASSPNSADTQYF
d_call: -; clone_size: -; j_call: TRBJ2-2; v_call: TRBV2; cdr3_nt: TGTGCCAGCAGTGAAGTGTGGAGAACCGGGGAGCTGTTTTTT; cdr3_aa: CASSEVWRTGELFF
d_call: -; clone_size: once; j_call: TRBJ2-3; v_call: TRBV28; cdr3_nt: TGTGCCAGCAGTCCCACTAGCCCCGCAGGTCTAGTCACAGATACGCAGTATTTT; cdr3_aa: CASSPTSPAGLVTDTQYF
d_call: TRBD2; clone_size: -; j_call: TRBJ2-7; v_call: TRBV19; cdr3_nt: TGTGCCAGTAGTATGAGCGGGGGCCTTTCCTACGAGCAGTACTTC; cdr3_aa: CASSMSGGLSYEQYF
d_call: -; clone_size: -; j_call: TRBJ1-1; v_call: TRBV11-2; cdr3_nt: TGTGCCAGCAGCGACTCGAGGGGGGAAGCTTTCTTT; cdr3_aa: CASSDSRGEAFF
d_call: TRBD1; clone_size: -; j_call: TRBJ1-3; v_call: TRBV5-1; cdr3_nt: TGCGCCAGCAGCGGGGACAGGGGAAACACCATATATTTT; cdr3_aa: CASSGDRGNTIYF
d_call: TRBD1; clone_size: -; j_call: TRBJ1-1; v_call: TRBV29-1; cdr3_nt: TGCAGCGTGGTAAGACAGGGTTGGGACACTGAAGCTTTCTTT; cdr3_aa: CSVVRQGWDTEAFF
d_call: -; clone_size: -; j_call: TRBJ2-1; v_call: TRBV7-3; cdr3_nt: TGTGCCAGCAGCTTAACCCCCTCGGTAAGCTCCTACAATGAGCAGTTCTTC; cdr3_aa: CASSLTPSVSSYNEQFF
d_call: TRBD1; clone_size: -; j_call: TRBJ2-2; v_call: TRBV3-1/TRBV3-2; cdr3_nt: TGTGCCAGCAGCCGGGACAGCGGTTCGGGGGAGCTGTTTTTT; cdr3_aa: CASSRDSGSGELFF
d_call: -; clone_size: -; j_call: TRBJ1-2; v_call: TRBV18; cdr3_nt: TGTGCCAGCTCACCAGACAGCTCCTATGGCTACACCTTC; cdr3_aa: CASSPDSSYGYTF
d_call: -; clone_size: -; j_call: TRBJ2-5; v_call: TRBV3-1/TRBV3-2; cdr3_nt: TGTGCCAGCAGCCAAGATTTGACTGGACAAGAGACCCAGTACTTC; cdr3_aa: CASSQDLTGQETQYF
d_call: -; clone_size: -; j_call: TRBJ2-7; v_call: TRBV27; cdr3_nt: TGTGCCAGCCCAGAGCGTCTCAGGGGGGAGGAGCAGTACTTC; cdr3_aa: CASPERLRGEEQYF
d_call: -; clone_size: few; j_call: TRBJ2-1; v_call: TRBV14; cdr3_nt: TGTGCCAGCAGCCTCGGAGGGAACCGCAATGAGCAGTTCTTC; cdr3_aa: CASSLGGNRNEQFF
d_call: -; clone_size: -; j_call: TRBJ1-2; v_call: TRBV9; cdr3_nt: TGTGCCAGCAGCTCCGAGACAGTTAACTATGGCTACACCTTC; cdr3_aa: CASSSETVNYGYTF
d_call: -; clone_size: -; j_call: TRBJ1-5; v_call: TRBV5-1; cdr3_nt: TGCGCCAGCAGCTTGGGATGGGGGGAGGATCAGCCCCAGCATTTT; cdr3_aa: CASSLGWGEDQPQHF
d_call: -; clone_size: -; j_call: TRBJ1-6; v_call: TRBV5-1; cdr3_nt: TGCGCCAGCAGCCCAGGCCACTCTAATTCACCCCTCCACTTT; cdr3_aa: CASSPGHSNSPLHF
d_call: TRBD1; clone_size: -; j_call: TRBJ1-6; v_call: TRBV5-4; cdr3_nt: TGTGCCAGCAGCTTGCCAGGGGGTATTTCACCCCTCCACTTT; cdr3_aa: CASSLPGGISPLHF
d_call: -; clone_size: -; j_call: TRBJ1-5; v_call: TRBV6-2/TRBV6-3; cdr3_nt: TGTGCCAGCAGTTACTGGCTCCAGCCCCAGCATTTT; cdr3_aa: CASSYWLQPQHF
d_call: -; clone_size: -; j_call: TRBJ2-1; v_call: TRBV24-1; cdr3_nt: TGTGCCACCAGTGATTTCGGGCAGGGTGGCCGCAATGAGCAGTTCTTC; cdr3_aa: CATSDFGQGGRNEQFF
d_call: -; clone_size: -; j_call: TRBJ1-3; v_call: TRBV30; cdr3_nt: TGTGCCTGGAGTGTTGGGCAGTCTGGAAACACCATATATTTT; cdr3_aa: CAWSVGQSGNTIYF
d_call: TRBD1; clone_size: -; j_call: TRBJ1-1; v_call: TRBV24-1; cdr3_nt: TGTGCCACCAGTGATTTGGACAGGGGACAAGCTTTCTTT; cdr3_aa: CATSDLDRGQAFF
d_call: TRBD1; clone_size: -; j_call: TRBJ1-4; v_call: TRBV7-9; cdr3_nt: TGTGCCAGCACCTTAAGCTCGGGACAGGGGAATGAAAAACTGTTTTTT; cdr3_aa: CASTLSSGQGNEKLFF
d_call: -; clone_size: -; j_call: TRBJ2-1; v_call: TRBV7-8; cdr3_nt: TGTGCCAGCAGCTTACCCGCAGGGGTCGGCGAGCAGTTCTTC; cdr3_aa: CASSLPAGVGEQFF
d_call: -; clone_size: -; j_call: TRBJ1-5; v_call: TRBV30; cdr3_nt: TGTGCCTGGTGTCCTGGCAACAATCAGCCCCAGCATTTT; cdr3_aa: CAWCPGNNQPQHF
d_call: TRBD1; clone_size: -; j_call: TRBJ2-5; v_call: TRBV3-1/TRBV3-2; cdr3_nt: TGTGCCAGCAGCCAGGACCTGGGACAGGGGACAGAGACCCAGTACTTC; cdr3_aa: CASSQDLGQGTETQYF
d_call: TRBD1; clone_size: -; j_call: TRBJ1-6; v_call: TRBV14; cdr3_nt: TGTGCCAGCAGCCGGGGACAGACTAATAATTCACCCCTCCACTTT; cdr3_aa: CASSRGQTNNSPLHF
d_call: TRBD1; clone_size: -; j_call: TRBJ2-7; v_call: TRBV7-2; cdr3_nt: TGTGCCAGCAGCCCATCGACAGGGCCTAGGCACGAGCAGTACTTC; cdr3_aa: CASSPSTGPRHEQYF
d_call: -; clone_size: once; j_call: TRBJ1-1; v_call: TRBV28; cdr3_nt: TGTGCCAGCAGAACAGGGTCCGGGTTTGTGGCTGAAGCTTTCTTT; cdr3_aa: CASRTGSGFVAEAFF